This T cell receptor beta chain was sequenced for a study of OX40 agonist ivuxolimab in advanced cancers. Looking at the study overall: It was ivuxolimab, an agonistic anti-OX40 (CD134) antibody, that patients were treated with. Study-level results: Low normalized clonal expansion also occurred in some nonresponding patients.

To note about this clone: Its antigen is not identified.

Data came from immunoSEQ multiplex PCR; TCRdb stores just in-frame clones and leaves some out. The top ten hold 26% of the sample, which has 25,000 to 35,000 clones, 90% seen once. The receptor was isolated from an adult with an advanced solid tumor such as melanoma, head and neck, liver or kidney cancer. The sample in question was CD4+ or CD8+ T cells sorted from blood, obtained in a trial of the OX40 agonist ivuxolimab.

The chain's CDR3 is CASSLERGYNEQFF. Written as DNA, the CDR3 is TGTGCCAGCAGCTTAGAGAGGGGTTACAATGAGCAGTTCTTC. V and J are TRBV7-9 and TRBJ2-1; D may correspond to TRBD1 or TRBD2 (5 bases each). The V end lost 1 base, the J end lost 4 bases, and 8 bases lay between the germline ends. CDR1 and CDR2 (germline): SEHNR, FQNEAQ (reference sequence). The CDR3 has 14 residues. The variable domain in full, completed from reference TRBV7-9 and TRBJ2-1, reads DTGVSQNPRHKITKRGQNVTFRCDPISEHNRLYWYRQTLGQGPEFLTYFQNEAQLEKSRLLSDRFSAERPKGSFSTLEIQRTEQGDSAMYLCASSLERGYNEQFFGPGTRLTVL.